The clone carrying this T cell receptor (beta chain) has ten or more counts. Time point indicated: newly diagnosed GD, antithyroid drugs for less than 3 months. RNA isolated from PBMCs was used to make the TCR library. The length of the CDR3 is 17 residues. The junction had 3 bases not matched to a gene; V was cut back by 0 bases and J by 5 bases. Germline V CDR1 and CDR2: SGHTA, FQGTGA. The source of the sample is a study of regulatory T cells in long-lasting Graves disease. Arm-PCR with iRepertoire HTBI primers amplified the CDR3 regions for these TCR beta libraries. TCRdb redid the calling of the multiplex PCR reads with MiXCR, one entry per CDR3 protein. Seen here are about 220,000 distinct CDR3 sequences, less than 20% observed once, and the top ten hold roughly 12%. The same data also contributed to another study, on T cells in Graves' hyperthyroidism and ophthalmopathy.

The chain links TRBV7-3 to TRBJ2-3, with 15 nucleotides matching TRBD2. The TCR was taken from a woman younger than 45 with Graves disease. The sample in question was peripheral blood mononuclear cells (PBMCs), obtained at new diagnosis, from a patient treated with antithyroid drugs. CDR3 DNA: TGTGCCAGCAGCTTAACCCGGACTAGCGGGGGGGGAGATACGCAGTATTTT. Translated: CASSLTRTSGGGDTQYF.